The clone carrying this T cell receptor beta chain appeared a few times. Its specificity is unknown. CD4+ T cells from unexposed donors were obtained before the COVID-19 pandemic (2011-2018). After 10 to 11 days of culture, CD4+ T cells were isolated. Sequencing was performed with immunoSEQ multiplex PCR; in TCRdb, only in-frame clones are kept and a portion is missing. The data show 15,000 to 20,000 clones, roughly four fifths seen once. Trimming pared 4 bases from V and 7 bases from J, leaving 21 bases between. Germline values: CDR1 SGHRS, CDR2 YFSETQ. This CDR3 region has 15 residues. These data belong to a study of CD4 T cells in relation to SARS-CoV-2 and coronaviruses.

The sequenced sample was CD4+ T cells from PBMCs, cultured in vitro. The TCR was taken from a human donor in good health. The gene calls are TRBV5-1 and TRBJ2-7; D is possibly TRBD2 (6 bases). The CDR3 coding sequence is TGCGCCAGCAGCCGCGAGCGGGCCCTTGATGGGGAGCAGTACTTC. This translates into CASSRERALDGEQYF.